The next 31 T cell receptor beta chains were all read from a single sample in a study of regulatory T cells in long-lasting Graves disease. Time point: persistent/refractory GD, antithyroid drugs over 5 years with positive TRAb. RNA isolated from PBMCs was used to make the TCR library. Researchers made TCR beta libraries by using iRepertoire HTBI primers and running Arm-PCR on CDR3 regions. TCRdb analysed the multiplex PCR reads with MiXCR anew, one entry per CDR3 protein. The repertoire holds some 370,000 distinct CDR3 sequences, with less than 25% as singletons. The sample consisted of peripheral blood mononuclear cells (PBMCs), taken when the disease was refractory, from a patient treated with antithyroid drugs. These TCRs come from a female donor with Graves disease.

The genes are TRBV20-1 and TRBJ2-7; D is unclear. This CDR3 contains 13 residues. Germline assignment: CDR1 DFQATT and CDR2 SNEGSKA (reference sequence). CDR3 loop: CSIRTADTYEQYF. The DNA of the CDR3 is TGCAGCATCAGGACGGCCGATACCTACGAGCAGTACTTC.

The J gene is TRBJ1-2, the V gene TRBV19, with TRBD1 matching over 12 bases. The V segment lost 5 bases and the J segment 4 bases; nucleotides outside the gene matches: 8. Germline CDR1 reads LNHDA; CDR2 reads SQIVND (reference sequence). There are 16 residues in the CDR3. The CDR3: CASSASGTGGLYGYTF. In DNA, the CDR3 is TGTGCCAGTAGTGCCTCCGGGACAGGGGGCCTCTATGGCTACACCTTC.

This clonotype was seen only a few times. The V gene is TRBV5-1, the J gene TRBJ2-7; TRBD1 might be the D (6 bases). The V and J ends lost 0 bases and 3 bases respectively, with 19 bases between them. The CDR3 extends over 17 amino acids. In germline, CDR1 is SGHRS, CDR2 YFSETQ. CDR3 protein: CASSLDNRELTHYEQYF. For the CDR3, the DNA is TGCGCCAGCAGCTTGGATAACAGGGAATTAACTCACTACGAGCAGTACTTC.

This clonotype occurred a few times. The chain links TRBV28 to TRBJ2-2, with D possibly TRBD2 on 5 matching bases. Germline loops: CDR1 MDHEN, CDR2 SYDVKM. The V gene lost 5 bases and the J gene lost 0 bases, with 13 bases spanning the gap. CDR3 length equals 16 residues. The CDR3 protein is CASSPHSGSNTGELFF. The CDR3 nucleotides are TGTGCCAGCAGTCCCCACTCGGGATCGAACACCGGGGAGCTGTTTTTT.

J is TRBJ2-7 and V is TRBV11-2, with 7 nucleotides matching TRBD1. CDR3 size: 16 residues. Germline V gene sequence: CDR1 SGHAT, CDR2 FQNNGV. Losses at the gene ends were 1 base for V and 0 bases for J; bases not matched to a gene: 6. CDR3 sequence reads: CASSLVGTELSYEQYF. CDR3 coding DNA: TGTGCCAGCAGCTTAGTAGGGACAGAACTCTCCTACGAGCAGTACTTC.

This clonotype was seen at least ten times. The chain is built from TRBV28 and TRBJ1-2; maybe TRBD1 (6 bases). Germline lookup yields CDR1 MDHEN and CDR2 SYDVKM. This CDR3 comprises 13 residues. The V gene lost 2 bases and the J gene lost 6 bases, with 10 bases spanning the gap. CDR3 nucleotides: TGTGCCAGCAGTTTAGGGACACCTAATGGCTACACCTTC. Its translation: CASSLGTPNGYTF.

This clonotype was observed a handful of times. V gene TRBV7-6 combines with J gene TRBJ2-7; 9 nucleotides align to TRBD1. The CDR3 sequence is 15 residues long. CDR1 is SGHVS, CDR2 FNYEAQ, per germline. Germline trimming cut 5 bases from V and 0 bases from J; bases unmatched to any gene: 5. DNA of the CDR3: TGTGCCAGCAGCCAGGGACAGGGCATCTCCTACGAGCAGTACTTC. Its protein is CASSQGQGISYEQYF.

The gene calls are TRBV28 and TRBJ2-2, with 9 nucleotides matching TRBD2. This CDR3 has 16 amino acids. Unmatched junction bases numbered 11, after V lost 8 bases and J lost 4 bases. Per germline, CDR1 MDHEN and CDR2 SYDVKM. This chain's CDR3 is CASFPMREGLTGELFF. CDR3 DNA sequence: TGTGCCAGCTTTCCTATGCGGGAGGGCCTCACCGGGGAGCTGTTTTTT.

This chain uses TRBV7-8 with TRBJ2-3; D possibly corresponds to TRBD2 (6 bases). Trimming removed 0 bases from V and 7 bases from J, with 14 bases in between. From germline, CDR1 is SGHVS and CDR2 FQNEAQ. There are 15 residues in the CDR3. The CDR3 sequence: CASSLATGRWNTQYF. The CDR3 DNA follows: TGTGCCAGCAGCTTAGCGACCGGGAGATGGAATACGCAGTATTTT.

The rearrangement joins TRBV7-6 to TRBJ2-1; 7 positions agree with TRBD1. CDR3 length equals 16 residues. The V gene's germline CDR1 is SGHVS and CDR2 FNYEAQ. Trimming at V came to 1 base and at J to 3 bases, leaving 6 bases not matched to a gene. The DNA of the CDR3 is TGTGCCAGCAGCTTAGTTGAGACAGGGATCTACAATGAGCAGTTCTTC. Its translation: CASSLVETGIYNEQFF.

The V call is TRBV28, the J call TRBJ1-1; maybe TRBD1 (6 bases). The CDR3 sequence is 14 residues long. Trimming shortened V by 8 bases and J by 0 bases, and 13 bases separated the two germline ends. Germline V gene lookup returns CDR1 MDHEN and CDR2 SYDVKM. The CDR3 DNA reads TGTGCCAGCGTCGCAGGGGCGGTGAACACTGAAGCTTTCTTT. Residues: CASVAGAVNTEAFF.

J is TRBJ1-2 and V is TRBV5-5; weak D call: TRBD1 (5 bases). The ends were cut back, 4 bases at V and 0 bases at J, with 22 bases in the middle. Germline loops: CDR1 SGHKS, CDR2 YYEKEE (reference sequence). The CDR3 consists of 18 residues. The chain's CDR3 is CASSIQWGLQPANYGYTF. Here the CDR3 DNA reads TGTGCCAGCAGCATACAATGGGGACTTCAGCCCGCTAACTATGGCTACACCTTC.

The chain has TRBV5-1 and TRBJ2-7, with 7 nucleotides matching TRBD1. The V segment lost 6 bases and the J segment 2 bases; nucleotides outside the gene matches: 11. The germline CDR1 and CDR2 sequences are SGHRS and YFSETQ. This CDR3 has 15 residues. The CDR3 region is CASNPEGGLPYEQYF. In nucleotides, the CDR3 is TGCGCCAGCAACCCCGAAGGGGGCCTTCCCTACGAGCAGTACTTC.

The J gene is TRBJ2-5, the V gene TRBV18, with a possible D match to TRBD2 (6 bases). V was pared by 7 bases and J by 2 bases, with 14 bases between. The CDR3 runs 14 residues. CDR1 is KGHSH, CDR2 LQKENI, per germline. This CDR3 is CASCKAGGQETQYF. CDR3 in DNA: TGTGCCAGCTGTAAAGCTGGGGGGCAAGAGACCCAGTACTTC.

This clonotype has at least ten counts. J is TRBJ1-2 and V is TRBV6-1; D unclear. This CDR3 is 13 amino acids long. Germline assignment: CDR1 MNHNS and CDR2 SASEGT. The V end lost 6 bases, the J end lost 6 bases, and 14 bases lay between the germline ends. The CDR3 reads CASSLGLGDGYTF. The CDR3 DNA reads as TGTGCCAGCAGCTTAGGATTAGGCGATGGCTACACCTTC.

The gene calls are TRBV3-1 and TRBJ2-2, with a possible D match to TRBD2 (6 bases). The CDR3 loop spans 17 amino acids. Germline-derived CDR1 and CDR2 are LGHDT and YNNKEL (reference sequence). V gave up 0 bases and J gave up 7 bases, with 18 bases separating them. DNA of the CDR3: TGTGCCAGCAGCCAAGAGGGCGGACTATCCTGGGGCGGGGAGCTGTTTTTT. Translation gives CASSQEGGLSWGGELFF.

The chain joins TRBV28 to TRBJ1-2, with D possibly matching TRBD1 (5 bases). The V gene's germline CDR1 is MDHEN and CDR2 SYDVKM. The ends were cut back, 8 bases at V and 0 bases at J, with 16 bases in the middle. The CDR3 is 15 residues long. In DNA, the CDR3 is TGTGCCAGCCGCCAATTGGGGCTCTCTAACTATGGCTACACCTTC. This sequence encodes CASRQLGLSNYGYTF.

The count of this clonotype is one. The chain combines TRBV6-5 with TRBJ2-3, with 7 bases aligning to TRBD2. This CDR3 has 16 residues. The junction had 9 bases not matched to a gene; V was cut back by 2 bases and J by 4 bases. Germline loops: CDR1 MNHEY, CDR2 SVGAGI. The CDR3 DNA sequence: TGTGCCAGCAGTTACGAGCCGACTAGCCGCGCAGATACGCAGTATTTT. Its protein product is CASSYEPTSRADTQYF.

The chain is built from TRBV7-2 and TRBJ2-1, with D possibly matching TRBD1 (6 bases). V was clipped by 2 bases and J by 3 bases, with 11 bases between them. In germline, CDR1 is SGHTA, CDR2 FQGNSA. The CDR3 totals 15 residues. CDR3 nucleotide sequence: TGTGCCAGCAGCTTATCCCAGGGGATCTACAATGAGCAGTTCTTC. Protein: CASSLSQGIYNEQFF. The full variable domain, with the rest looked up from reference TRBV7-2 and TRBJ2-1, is GAGVSQSPSNKVTEKGKDVELRCDPISGHTALYWYRQSLGQGLEFLIYFQGNSAPDKSGLPSDRFSAERTGGSVSTLTIQRTQQEDSAVYLCASSLSQGIYNEQFFGPGTRLTVL.

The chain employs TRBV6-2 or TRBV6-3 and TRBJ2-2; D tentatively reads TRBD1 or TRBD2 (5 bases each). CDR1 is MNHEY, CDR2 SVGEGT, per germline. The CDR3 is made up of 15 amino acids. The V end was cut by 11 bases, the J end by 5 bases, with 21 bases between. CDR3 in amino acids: CAAHASGGGTGELFF. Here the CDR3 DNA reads TGTGCCGCCCACGCCTCGGGTGGGGGTACCGGGGAGCTGTTTTTT.

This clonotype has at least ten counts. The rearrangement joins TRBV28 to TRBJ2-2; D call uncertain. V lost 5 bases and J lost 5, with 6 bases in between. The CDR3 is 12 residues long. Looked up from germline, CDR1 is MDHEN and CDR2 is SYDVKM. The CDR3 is CASSPQTGELFF. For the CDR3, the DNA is TGTGCCAGCAGTCCTCAAACCGGGGAGCTGTTTTTT. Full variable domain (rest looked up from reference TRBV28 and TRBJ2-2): DVKVTQSSRYLVKRTGEKVFLECVQDMDHENMFWYRQDPGLGLRLIYFSYDVKMKEKGDIPEGYSVSREKKERFSLILESASTNQTSMYLCASSPQTGELFFGEGSRLTVL.

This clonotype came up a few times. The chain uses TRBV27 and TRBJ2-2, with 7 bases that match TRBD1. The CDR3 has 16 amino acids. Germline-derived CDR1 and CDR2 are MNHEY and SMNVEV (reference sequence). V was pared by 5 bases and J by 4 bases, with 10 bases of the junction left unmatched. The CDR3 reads CASSQTGALPTGELFF. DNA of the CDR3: TGTGCCAGCAGTCAAACAGGGGCCTTGCCCACCGGGGAGCTGTTTTTT.

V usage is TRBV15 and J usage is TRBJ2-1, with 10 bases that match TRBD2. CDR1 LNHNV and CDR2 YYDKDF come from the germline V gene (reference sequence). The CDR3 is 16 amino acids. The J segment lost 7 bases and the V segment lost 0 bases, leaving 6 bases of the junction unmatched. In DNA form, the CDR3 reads TGTGCCACCAGCAGAGACAAGCGGGAGGGAAAAAATGAGCAGTTCTTC. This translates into CATSRDKREGKNEQFF.

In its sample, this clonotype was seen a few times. CDR3 in DNA: TGTGCCACCATGGGACAGAACTATGGCTACACCTTC. Amino acid sequence: CATMGQNYGYTF. The chain employs TRBV10-3 and TRBJ1-2; 7 bases are shared with TRBD1. V gave up 10 bases and J gave up 2 bases; unmatched junction bases: 4. The CDR3 runs 12 residues. Germline V CDR1 and CDR2: ENHRY, SYGVKD.

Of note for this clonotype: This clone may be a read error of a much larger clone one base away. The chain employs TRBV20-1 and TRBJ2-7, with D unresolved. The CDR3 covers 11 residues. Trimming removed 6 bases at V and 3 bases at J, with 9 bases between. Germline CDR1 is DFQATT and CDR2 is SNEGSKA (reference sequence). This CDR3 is CSAAEHYEQYF. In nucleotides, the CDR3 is TGCAGTGCGGCCGAACACTACGAGCAGTACTTC.

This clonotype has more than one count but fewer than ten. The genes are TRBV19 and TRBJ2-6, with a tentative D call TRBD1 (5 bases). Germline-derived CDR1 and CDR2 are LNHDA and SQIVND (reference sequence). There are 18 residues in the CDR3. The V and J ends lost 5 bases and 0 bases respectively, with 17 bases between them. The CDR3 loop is CASSPGRGDYSGANVLTF. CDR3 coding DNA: TGTGCCAGTAGTCCAGGAAGGGGCGATTACTCTGGGGCCAACGTCCTGACTTTC.

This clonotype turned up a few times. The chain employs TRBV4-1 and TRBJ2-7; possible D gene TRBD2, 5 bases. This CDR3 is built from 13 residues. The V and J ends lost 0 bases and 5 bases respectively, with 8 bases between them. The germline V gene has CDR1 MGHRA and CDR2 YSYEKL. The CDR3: CASSQDLRDEQYF. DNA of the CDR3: TGCGCCAGCAGCCAAGATCTGAGGGACGAGCAGTACTTC.

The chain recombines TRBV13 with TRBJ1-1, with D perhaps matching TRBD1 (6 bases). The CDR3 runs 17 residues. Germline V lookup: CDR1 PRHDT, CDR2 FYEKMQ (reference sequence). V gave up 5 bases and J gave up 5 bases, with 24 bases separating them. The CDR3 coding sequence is TGTGCCAGCAGCCAGGGGCGGTCTGGTATCCCTGGAACTGAAGCTTTCTTT. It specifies CASSQGRSGIPGTEAFF.

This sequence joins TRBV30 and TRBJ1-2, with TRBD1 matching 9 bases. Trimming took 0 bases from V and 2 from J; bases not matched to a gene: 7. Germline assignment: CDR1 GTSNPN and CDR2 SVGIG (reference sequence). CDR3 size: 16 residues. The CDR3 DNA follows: TGTGCCTGGAGTGTACGGGGGACAGGGTGGAACTATGGCTACACCTTC. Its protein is CAWSVRGTGWNYGYTF.

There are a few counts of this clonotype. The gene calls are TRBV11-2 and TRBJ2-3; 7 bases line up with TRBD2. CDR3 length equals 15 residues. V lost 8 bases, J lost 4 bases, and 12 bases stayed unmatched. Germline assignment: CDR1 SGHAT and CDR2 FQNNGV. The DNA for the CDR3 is TGTGCCAGCGGCCGGGCGGGAGTAGGTGCAGATACGCAGTATTTT. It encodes CASGRAGVGADTQYF.

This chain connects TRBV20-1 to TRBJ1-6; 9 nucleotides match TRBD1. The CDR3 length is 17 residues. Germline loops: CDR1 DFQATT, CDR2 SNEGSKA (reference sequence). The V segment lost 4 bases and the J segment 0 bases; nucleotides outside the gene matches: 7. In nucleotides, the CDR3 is TGCAGTGCTACGCAGACGACAGGGGGCTCCTATAATTCACCCCTCCACTTT. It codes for CSATQTTGGSYNSPLHF.